Listed below are T cell receptor beta chains from one sample, sequenced in a study of blood T cell repertoires in COVID-19. TCRdb's copy holds only in-frame clones and misses some; the assay was immunoSEQ multiplex PCR. The table shows around 210,000 clones, with 65% to 90% occurring only once. Sequenced input: peripheral blood. These receptors all stem from a man aged 45-65 years with COVID-19, enrolled during active disease. CDR3s include the opening cysteine and the closing phenylalanine or tryptophan. The D gene is left open where the match is weak.

d_call j_call v_call cdr3_nt cdr3_aa
TRBD1 TRBJ1-1 TRBV10-3 TGTGCCATCAGTGAGACGAACAGGGGGCTTAACACTGAAGCTTTCTTT CAISETNRGLNTEAFF
- TRBJ2-1 TRBV18 TGTGCCAGCTCACCTGACAGACCCTACAATGAGCAGTTCTTC CASSPDRPYNEQFF
- TRBJ2-1 TRBV18 TGTGCCAGCTCAGCACCGGTCGGGTCTGAGCAGTTCTTC CASSAPVGSEQFF
- TRBJ1-6 TRBV12-3/TRBV12-4 TGTGCCAGCAGTTTTCACAAGAATTCACCCCTCCACTTT CASSFHKNSPLHF
- TRBJ2-7 TRBV28 TGTGCCAGCAGCAACAGCTACGAGCAGTACTTC CASSNSYEQYF
TRBD2 TRBJ2-3 TRBV6-4 TGTGCCAGCAGTGACTCGACGGGGGGGCCAGATACGCAGTATTTT CASSDSTGGPDTQYF
TRBD1 TRBJ2-7 TRBV27 TGTGCCAGCAGTTCACGGACAGGGGAGACCTACGAGCAGTACTTC CASSSRTGETYEQYF
- TRBJ1-6 TRBV3-1/TRBV3-2 TGTGCCAGCAGCCCGGCAGGGAATTCACCCCTCCACTTT CASSPAGNSPLHF
TRBD1 TRBJ2-5 TRBV4-3 TGCGCCAGCAGCTACTTCCGGGACAGGGGACAAGAGACCCAGTACTTC CASSYFRDRGQETQYF
TRBD1 TRBJ1-5 TRBV5-1 TGCGCCAGCAGCGGGGGACAGGGACAGCCCCAGCATTTT CASSGGQGQPQHF
- TRBJ1-2 TRBV18 TGTGCCAGCTCACCGGGGCTGGGCTACACCTTC CASSPGLGYTF
- TRBJ2-3 TRBV13 TGTGCCAGCAGCCGGATCAGGGCAACTAGCACAGATACGCAGTATTTT CASSRIRATSTDTQYF
- TRBJ2-7 TRBV5-8 TGTGCCAGCAGCTTGGGTCAGAACTACGAGCAGTACTTC CASSLGQNYEQYF
- TRBJ2-3 TRBV6-4 TGTGCCACCAATGATGAGTTGTGCACAGATACGCAGTATTTT CATNDELCTDTQYF
- TRBJ1-5 TRBV4-1 TGCGCCAGCAGCCAGGCCCCCGTGGAGGGCTATCAGCCCCAGCATTTT CASSQAPVEGYQPQHF
- TRBJ1-2 TRBV28 TGTGCCAGCAGGTCCCCGGGGATCAGCGCTGGCTACACCTTC CASRSPGISAGYTF
TRBD1 TRBJ1-2 TRBV9 TGTGCCAGCAGCGTTGGGACAGGTGCGGGGGGCTACACCTTC CASSVGTGAGGYTF
TRBD1 TRBJ1-5 TRBV6-5 TGTGCCAGCAGGGACAGGGGAGGTAGCAATCAGCCCCAGCATTTT CASRDRGGSNQPQHF
TRBD1 TRBJ2-1 TRBV4-1 TGCGCCAGCAGCCAAGGACCGGGACAGGGGGTGAATGAGCAGTTCTTC CASSQGPGQGVNEQFF
- TRBJ1-2 TRBV11-2 TGTGCCAGCAGCCCCCAGGGATCTGGGAACTATGGCTACACCTTC CASSPQGSGNYGYTF
- TRBJ1-1 TRBV19 TGTGCCAGTAGTATTACTGAGAACACTGAAGCTTTCTTT CASSITENTEAFF
- TRBJ2-7 TRBV7-9 TGTGCCAGCAGCCAAGGACGGAGGTACTACGAGCAGTACTTC CASSQGRRYYEQYF
TRBD2 TRBJ2-3 TRBV29-1 TGCAGCGTTTCTAGCGGGGGTCGAGATACGCAGTATTTT CSVSSGGRDTQYF
- TRBJ1-1 TRBV27 TGTGCCAGCAGGAACGGGAACACTGAAGCTTTCTTT CASRNGNTEAFF
- TRBJ1-4 TRBV18 TGTGCCAGCTCACCATCAGGTTATAAGAATGAAAAACTGTTTTTT CASSPSGYKNEKLFF